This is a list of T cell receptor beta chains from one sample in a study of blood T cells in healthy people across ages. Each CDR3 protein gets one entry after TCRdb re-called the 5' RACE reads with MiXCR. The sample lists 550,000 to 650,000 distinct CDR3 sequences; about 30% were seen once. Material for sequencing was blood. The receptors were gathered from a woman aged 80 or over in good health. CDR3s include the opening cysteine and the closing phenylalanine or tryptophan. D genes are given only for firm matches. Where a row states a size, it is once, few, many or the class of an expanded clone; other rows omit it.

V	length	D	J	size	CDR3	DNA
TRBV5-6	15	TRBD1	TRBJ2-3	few	CASSEGQGATDTQYF	TGTGCCAGCAGTGAGGGACAGGGGGCCACAGATACGCAGTATTTT
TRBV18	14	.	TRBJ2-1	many	CASSPSRSYNEQFF	TGTGCCAGCTCACCATCTCGTTCCTACAATGAGCAGTTCTTC
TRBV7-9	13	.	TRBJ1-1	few	CASSLVGTTEAFF	TGTGCCAGCAGCTTGGTAGGGACCACTGAAGCTTTCTTT
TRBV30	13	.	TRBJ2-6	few	CAWGLSGANVLTF	TGTGCCTGGGGGCTCTCTGGGGCCAACGTCCTGACTTTC
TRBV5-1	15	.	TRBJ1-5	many	CASSLSGDSNQPQHF	TGCGCCAGCAGCCTCTCAGGGGATAGCAATCAGCCCCAGCATTTT
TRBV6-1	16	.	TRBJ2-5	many	CASSERPVPPRETQYF	TGTGCCAGCAGTGAACGTCCGGTACCCCCCAGGGAGACCCAGTACTTC
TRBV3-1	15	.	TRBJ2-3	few	CASSQAPSRADTQYF	TGTGCCAGCAGCCAAGCCCCTTCGCGGGCAGATACGCAGTATTTT
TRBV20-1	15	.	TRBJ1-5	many	CSALDRTYSNQPQHF	TGCAGTGCTCTGGACAGAACCTATAGCAATCAGCCCCAGCATTTT
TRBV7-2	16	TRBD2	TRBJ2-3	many	CASSLAKWGGADTQYF	TGTGCCAGCAGCTTAGCGAAGTGGGGGGGTGCGGATACGCAGTATTTT
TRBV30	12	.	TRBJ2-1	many	CAWKGTALKQFF	TGTGCCTGGAAGGGGACGGCCCTCAAGCAGTTCTTC
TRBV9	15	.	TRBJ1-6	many	CASSVVSRPEGPLHF	TGTGCCAGCAGCGTAGTGTCCAGGCCCGAAGGACCCCTCCACTTT
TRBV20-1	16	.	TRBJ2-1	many	CSARDWRGPSYNEQFF	TGCAGTGCTAGAGATTGGAGGGGGCCTTCCTACAATGAGCAGTTCTTC
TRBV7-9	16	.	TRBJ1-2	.	CASSARTSNPRGGYTF	TGTGCCAGCAGCGCACGTACCTCGAACCCGAGGGGCGGCTACACCTTC
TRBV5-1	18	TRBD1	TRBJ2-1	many	CASSLWGQGDSSYNEQFF	TGCGCCAGCAGCTTGTGGGGACAGGGCGACAGCTCCTACAATGAGCAGTTCTTC
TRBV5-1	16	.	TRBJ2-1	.	CASVEFSGAPYNEQFF	TGCGCCAGCGTCGAGTTCTCAGGGGCGCCCTACAATGAGCAGTTCTTC
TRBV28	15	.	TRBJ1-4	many	CASSSPGAGGEKLFF	TGTGCCAGCAGTTCCCCAGGGGCCGGAGGAGAAAAACTGTTTTTT
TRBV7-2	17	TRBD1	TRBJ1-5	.	CASSLPRQGALNQPQHF	TGTGCCAGCAGCCTCCCTCGACAGGGGGCCCTCAATCAGCCCCAGCATTTT
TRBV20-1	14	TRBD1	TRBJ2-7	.	CSAAPQGQTYEQYF	TGCAGTGCTGCACCACAGGGGCAGACCTACGAGCAGTACTTC
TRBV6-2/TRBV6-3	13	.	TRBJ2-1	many	CASRDPTLNEQFF	TGTGCCAGTAGGGACCCGACTCTCAATGAGCAGTTCTTC
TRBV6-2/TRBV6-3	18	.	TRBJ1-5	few	CASSYGATKGGANQPQHF	TGTGCCAGCAGTTATGGTGCAACGAAGGGGGGGGCCAATCAGCCCCAGCATTTT
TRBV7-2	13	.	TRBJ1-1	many	CASSRWTATEAFF	TGTGCCAGCAGCCGATGGACAGCCACTGAAGCTTTCTTT
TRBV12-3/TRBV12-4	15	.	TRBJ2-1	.	CASKGGFNFDIEQFF	TGTGCCAGCAAAGGGGGATTTAACTTTGATATTGAGCAGTTCTTC
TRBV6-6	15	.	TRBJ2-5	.	CASSPPVGEQETQYF	TGTGCCAGCAGCCCACCCGTGGGAGAACAAGAGACCCAGTACTTC
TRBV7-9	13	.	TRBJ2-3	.	CASRHLKGDTQYF	TGTGCCAGCAGACACCTAAAGGGGGATACGCAGTATTTT
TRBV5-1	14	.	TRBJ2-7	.	CASSLATSNNEQYF	TGCGCCAGCAGCTTGGCCACTAGTAACAACGAGCAGTACTTC
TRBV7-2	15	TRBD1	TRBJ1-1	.	CASSSTFIGGQGAFF	TGTGCCAGCAGCTCGACTTTTATCGGGGGACAGGGAGCTTTCTTT
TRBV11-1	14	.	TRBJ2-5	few	CASSLDGGRETQYF	TGTGCCAGCAGCTTGGACGGGGGAAGAGAGACCCAGTACTTC
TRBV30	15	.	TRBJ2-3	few	CAWSPSYGATDTQYF	TGTGCCTGGAGTCCCTCATACGGGGCTACAGATACGCAGTATTTT
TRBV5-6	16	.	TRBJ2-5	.	CASSLEVRGALETQYF	TGTGCCAGCAGCTTGGAAGTGAGAGGGGCGCTTGAGACCCAGTACTTC
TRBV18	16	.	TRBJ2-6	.	CASSPFGFSGANVLTF	TGTGCCAGCTCACCATTCGGATTTTCGGGGGCCAACGTCCTGACTTTC
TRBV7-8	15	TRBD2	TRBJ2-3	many	CASSLASGGADTQYF	TGTGCCAGCAGCTTGGCTAGCGGGGGGGCAGATACGCAGTATTTT
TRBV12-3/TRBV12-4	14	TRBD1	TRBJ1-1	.	CASSAPTGQTEAFF	TGTGCCAGCAGCGCCCCGACAGGGCAGACTGAAGCTTTCTTT